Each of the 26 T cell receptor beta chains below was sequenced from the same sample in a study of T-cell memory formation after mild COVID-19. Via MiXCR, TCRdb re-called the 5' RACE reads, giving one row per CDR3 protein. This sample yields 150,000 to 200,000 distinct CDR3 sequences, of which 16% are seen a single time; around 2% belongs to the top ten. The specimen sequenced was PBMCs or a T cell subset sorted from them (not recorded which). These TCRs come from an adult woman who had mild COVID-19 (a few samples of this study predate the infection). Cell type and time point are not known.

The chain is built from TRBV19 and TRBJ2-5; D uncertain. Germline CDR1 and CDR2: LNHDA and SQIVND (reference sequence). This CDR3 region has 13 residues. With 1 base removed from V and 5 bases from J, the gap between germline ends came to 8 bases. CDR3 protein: CASSIGFTETQYF. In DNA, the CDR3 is TGTGCCAGTAGTATAGGATTTACGGAGACCCAGTACTTC.

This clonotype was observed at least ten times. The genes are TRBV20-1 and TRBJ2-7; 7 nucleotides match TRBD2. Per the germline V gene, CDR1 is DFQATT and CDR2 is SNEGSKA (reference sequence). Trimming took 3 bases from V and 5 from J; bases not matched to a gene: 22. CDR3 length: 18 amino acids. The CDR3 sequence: CSASGLVGGPIGSDEQYF. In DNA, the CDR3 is TGCAGTGCTAGCGGGTTAGTGGGAGGGCCGATTGGCAGTGACGAGCAGTACTTC.

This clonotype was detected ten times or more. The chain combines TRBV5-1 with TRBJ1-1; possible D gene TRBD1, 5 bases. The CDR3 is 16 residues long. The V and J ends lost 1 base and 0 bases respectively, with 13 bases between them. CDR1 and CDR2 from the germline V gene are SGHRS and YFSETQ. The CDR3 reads CASSLTDKDMNTEAFF. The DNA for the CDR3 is TGCGCCAGCAGCTTGACGGACAAAGACATGAACACTGAAGCTTTCTTT.

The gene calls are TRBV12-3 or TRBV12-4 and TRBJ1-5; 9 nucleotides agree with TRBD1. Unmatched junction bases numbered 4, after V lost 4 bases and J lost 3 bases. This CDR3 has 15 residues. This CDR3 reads CASSSGQGFNQPQHF. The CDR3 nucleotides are TGTGCCAGCAGTTCCGGACAGGGGTTCAATCAGCCCCAGCATTTT.

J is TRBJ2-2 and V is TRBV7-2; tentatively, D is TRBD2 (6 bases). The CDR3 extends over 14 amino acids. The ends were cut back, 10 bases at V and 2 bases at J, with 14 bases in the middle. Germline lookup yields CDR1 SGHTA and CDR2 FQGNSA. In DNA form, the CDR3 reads TGTGCCACTCTCGGGGGATCCAACACCGGGGAGCTGTTTTTT. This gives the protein CATLGGSNTGELFF.

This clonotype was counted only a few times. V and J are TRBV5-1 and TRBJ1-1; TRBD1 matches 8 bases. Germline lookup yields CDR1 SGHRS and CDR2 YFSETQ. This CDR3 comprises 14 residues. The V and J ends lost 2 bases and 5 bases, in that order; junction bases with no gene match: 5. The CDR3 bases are TGCGCCAGCAGCTTTAACAGGGGGGGTACTGAAGCTTTCTTT. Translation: CASSFNRGGTEAFF.

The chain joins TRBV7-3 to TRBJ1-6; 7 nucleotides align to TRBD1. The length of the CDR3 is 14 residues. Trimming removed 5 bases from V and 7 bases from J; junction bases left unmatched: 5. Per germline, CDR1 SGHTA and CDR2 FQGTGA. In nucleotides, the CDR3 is TGTGCCAGCAGCACCGGGACAGAGAATTCACCCCTCCACTTT. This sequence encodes CASSTGTENSPLHF.

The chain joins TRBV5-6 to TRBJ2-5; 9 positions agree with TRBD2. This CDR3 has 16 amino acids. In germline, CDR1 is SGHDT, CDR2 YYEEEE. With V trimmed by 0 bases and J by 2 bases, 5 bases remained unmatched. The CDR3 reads CASSLVGLAGQETQYF. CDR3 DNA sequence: TGTGCCAGCAGCTTGGTAGGGCTAGCGGGACAAGAGACCCAGTACTTC.

DNA of the CDR3: TGTGCCAGCAGTTCGGGGGGCGTGGACCGCTACGAGCAGTACTTC. This translates into CASSSGGVDRYEQYF. The J gene is TRBJ2-7, the V gene TRBV12-3 or TRBV12-4; D possibly corresponds to TRBD2 (7 bases). V shed 4 bases and J shed 3 bases, with 16 bases lying between them. This CDR3 region has 15 residues.

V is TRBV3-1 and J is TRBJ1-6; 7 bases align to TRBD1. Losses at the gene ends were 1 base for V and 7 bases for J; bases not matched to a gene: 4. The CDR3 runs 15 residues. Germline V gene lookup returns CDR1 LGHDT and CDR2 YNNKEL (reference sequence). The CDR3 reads CASSQVRGGNSPLHF. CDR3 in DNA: TGTGCCAGCAGCCAAGTGAGAGGGGGCAATTCACCCCTCCACTTT.

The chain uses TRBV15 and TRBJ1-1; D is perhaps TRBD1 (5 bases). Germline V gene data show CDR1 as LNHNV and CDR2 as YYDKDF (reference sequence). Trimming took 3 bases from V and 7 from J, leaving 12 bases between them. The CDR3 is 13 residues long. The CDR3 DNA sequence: TGTGCCACCAGCAGCCGACAGAATCTTGAAGCTTTCTTT. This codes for CATSSRQNLEAFF.

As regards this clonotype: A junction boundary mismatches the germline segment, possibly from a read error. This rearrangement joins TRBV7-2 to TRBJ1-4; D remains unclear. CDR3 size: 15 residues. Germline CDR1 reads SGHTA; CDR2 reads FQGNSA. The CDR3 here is CASSLARRENEKLFF. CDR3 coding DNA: TGTGCCAGCAGCCTAGCGCGACGGGAGAATGAAAAACTGTTTTTT. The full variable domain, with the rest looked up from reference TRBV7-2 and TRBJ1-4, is GAGVSQSPSNKVTEKGKDVELRCDPISGHTALYWYRQSLGQGLEFLIYFQGNSAPDKSGLPSDRFSAERTGGSVSTLTIQRTQQEDSAVYLCASSLARRENEKLFFGSGTQLSVL.

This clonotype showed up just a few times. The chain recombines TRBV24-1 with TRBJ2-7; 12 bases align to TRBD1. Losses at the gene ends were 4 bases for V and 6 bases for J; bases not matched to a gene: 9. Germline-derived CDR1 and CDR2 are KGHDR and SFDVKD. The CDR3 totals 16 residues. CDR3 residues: CATSESPGQGAREQYF. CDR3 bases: TGTGCCACCAGTGAATCACCGGGACAGGGGGCGCGCGAGCAGTACTTC.

The CDR3 DNA is TGTGCCAGCAGTTTGGGTAGCTCGAACACTGAAGCTTTCTTT. Its translation is CASSLGSSNTEAFF. V and J are TRBV27 and TRBJ1-1; unclear D gene. The CDR3 sequence is 14 residues long. V lost 3 bases and J lost 1, with 9 bases in between. CDR1 and CDR2 (germline): MNHEY, SMNVEV (reference sequence).

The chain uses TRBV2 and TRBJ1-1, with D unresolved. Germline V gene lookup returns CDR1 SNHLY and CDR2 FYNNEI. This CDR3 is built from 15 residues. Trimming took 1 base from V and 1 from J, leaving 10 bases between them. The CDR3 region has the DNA TGTGCCAGCAGTGAAGTATTGGAGGGGAACACTGAAGCTTTCTTT. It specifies CASSEVLEGNTEAFF.

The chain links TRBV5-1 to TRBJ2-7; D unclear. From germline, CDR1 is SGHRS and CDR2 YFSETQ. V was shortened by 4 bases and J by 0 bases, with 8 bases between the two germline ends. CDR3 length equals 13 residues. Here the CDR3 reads CASSPGNSYEQYF. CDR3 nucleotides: TGCGCCAGCAGCCCTGGGAACTCCTACGAGCAGTACTTC.

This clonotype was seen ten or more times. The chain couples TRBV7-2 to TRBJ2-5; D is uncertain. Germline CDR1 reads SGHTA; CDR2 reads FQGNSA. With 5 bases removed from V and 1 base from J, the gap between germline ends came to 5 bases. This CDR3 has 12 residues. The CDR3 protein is CASSTRQETQYF. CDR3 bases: TGTGCCAGCAGCACACGCCAAGAGACCCAGTACTTC.

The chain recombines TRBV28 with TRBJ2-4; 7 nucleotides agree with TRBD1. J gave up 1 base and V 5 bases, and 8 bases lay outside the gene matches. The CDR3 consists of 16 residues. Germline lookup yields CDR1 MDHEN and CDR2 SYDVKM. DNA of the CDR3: TGTGCCAGCAGTAGGACAGGTCATAGGGCCAAAAACATTCAGTACTTC. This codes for CASSRTGHRAKNIQYF.

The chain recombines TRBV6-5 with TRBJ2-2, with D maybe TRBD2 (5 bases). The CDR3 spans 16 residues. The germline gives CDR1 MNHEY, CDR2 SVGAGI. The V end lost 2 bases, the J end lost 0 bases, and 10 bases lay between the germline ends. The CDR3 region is CASSYEGISNTGELFF. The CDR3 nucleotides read TGTGCCAGCAGTTACGAGGGCATCTCGAACACCGGGGAGCTGTTTTTT.

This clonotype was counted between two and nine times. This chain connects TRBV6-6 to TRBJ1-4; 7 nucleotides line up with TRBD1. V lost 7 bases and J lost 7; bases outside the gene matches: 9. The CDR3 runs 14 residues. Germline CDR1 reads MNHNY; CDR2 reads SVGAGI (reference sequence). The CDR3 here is CASINRGRGEKLFF. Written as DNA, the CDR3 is TGTGCCAGCATCAACAGGGGACGGGGTGAAAAACTGTTTTTT.

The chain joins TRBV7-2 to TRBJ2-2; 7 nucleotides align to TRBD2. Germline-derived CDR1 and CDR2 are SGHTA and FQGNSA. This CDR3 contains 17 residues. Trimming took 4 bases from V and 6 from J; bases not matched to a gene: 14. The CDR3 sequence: CASSSPVGGPGSGELFF. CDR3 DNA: TGTGCCAGCAGCTCCCCCGTGGGAGGGCCGGGGTCCGGGGAGCTGTTTTTT. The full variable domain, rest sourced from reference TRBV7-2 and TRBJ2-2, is GAGVSQSPSNKVTEKGKDVELRCDPISGHTALYWYRQSLGQGLEFLIYFQGNSAPDKSGLPSDRFSAERTGGSVSTLTIQRTQQEDSAVYLCASSSPVGGPGSGELFFGEGSRLTVL.

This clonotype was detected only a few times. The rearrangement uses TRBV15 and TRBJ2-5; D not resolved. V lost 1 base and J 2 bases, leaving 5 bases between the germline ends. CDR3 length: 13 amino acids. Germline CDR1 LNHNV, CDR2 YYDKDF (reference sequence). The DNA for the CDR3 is TGTGCCACCAGCAGAGTTGGACAAGAGACCCAGTACTTC. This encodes CATSRVGQETQYF.

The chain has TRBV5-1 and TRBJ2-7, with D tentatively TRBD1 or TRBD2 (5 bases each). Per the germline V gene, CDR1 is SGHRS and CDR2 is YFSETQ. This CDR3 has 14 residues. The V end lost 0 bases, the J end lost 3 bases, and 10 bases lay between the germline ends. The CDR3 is CASSLAGRDYEQYF. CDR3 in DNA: TGCGCCAGCAGCTTGGCGGGACGGGACTACGAGCAGTACTTC.

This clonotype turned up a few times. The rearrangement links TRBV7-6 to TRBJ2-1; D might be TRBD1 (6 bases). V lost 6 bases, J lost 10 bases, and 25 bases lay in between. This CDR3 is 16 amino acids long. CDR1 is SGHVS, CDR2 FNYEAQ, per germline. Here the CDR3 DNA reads TGTGCCAGCAGTGTCAGCCGGGACATCAAAATGGGGGAGCAGTTCTTC. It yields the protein CASSVSRDIKMGEQFF.

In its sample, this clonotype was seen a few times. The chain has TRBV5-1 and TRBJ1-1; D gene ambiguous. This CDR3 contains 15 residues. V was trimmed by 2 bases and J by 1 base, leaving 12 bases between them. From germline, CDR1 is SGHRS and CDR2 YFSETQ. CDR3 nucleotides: TGCGCCAGCAGCTTACTAGTACGAGAGAACACTGAAGCTTTCTTT. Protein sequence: CASSLLVRENTEAFF.

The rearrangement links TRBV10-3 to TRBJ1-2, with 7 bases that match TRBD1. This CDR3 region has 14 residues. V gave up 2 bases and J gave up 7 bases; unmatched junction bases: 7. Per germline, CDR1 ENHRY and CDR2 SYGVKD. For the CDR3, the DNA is TGTGCCATCAGTGAGGCGGGGACAGTCGGTGGCTACACCTTC. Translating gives CAISEAGTVGGYTF.